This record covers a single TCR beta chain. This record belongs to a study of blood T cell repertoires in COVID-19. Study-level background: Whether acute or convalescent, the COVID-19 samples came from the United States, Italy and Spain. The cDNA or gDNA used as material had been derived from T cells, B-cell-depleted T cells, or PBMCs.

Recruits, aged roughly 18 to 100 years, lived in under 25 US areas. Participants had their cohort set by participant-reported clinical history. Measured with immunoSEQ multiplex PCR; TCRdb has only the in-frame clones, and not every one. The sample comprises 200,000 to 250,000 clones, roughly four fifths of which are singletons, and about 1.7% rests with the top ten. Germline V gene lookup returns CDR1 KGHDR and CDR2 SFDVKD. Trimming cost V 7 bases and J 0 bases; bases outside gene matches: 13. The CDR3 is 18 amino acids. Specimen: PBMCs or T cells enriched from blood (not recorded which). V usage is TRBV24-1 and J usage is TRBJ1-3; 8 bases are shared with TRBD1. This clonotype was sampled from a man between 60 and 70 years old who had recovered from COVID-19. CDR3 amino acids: CATSYLAGTGYSGNTIYF. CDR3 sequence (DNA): TGTGCCACCAGCTACTTAGCCGGGACAGGATACTCTGGAAACACCATATATTTT.